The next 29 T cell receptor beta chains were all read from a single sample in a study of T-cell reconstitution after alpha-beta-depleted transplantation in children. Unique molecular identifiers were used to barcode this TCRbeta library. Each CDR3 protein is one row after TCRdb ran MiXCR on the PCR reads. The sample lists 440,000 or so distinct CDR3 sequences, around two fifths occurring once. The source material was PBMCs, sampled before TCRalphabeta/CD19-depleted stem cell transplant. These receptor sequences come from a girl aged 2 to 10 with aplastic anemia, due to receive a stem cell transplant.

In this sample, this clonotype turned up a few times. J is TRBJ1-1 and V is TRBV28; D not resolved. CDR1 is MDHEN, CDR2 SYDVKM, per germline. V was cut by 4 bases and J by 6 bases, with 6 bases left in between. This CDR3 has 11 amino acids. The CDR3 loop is CASSSSPEAFF. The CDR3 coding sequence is TGTGCCAGCAGTTCCAGCCCTGAAGCTTTCTTT.

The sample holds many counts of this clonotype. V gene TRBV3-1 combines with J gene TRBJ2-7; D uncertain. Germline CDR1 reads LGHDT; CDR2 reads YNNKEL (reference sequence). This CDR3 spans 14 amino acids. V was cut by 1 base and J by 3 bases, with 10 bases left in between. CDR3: CASSQGPGIYEQYF. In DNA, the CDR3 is TGTGCCAGCAGCCAAGGTCCAGGAATCTACGAGCAGTACTTC.

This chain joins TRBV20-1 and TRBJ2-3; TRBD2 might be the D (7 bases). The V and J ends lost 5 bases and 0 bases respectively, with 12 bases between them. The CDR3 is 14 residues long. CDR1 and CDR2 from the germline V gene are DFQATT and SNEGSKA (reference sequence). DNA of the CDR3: TGCAGTGCTGGGGGCGGGAGTAGCACAGATACGCAGTATTTT. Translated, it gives CSAGGGSSTDTQYF.

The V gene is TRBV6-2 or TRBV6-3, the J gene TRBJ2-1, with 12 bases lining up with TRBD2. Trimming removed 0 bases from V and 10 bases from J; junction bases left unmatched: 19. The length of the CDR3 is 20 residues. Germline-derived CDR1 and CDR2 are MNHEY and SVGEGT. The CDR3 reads CASSYSISYVLAGGNEEQFF. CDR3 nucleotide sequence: TGTGCCAGCAGTTACTCGATATCATACGTCCTAGCGGGGGGGAATGAGGAGCAGTTCTTC.

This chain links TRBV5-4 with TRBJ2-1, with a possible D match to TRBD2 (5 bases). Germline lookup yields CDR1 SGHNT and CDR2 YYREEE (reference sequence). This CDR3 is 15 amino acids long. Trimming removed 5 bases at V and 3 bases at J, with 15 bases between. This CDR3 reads CASRPPGGGYNEQFF. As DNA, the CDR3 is TGTGCCAGCAGGCCGCCTGGCGGAGGCTACAATGAGCAGTTCTTC.

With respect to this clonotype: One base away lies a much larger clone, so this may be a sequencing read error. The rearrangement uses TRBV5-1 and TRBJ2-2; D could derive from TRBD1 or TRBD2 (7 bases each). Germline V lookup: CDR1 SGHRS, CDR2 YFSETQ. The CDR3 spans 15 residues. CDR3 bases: TGCGCCAACAGCTTCCGACAGGGAGGGGCCGGGGAGCTGTTTTTT. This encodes CANSFRQGGAGELFF. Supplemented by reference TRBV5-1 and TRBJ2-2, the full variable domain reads KAGVTQTPRYLIKTRGQQVTLSCSPISGHRSVSWYQQTPGQGLQFLFEYFSETQRNKGNFPGRFSGRQFSNSRSEMNVSTLELGDSALYLCANSFRQGGAGELFFGEGSRLTVL.

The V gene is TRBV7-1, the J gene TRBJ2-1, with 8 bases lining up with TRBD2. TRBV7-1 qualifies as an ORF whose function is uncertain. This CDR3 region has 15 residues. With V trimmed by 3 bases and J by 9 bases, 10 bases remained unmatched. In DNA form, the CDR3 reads TGTGCCAGCAGCTCTAAAGCGGGAGAGGGTAGTGAGCAGTTCTTC. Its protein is CASSSKAGEGSEQFF.

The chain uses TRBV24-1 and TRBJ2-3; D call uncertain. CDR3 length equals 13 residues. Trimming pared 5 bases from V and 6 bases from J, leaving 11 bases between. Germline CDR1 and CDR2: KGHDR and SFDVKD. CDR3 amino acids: CATSAFNSDTQYF. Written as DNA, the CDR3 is TGTGCCACCAGTGCCTTCAACTCCGATACGCAGTATTTT.

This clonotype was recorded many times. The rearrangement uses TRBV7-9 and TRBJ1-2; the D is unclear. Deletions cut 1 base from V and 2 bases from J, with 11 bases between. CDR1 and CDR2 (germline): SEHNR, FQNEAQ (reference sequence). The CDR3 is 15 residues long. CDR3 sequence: CASSLDLRRNYGYTF. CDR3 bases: TGTGCCAGCAGCTTAGACCTCCGCCGAAACTATGGCTACACCTTC.

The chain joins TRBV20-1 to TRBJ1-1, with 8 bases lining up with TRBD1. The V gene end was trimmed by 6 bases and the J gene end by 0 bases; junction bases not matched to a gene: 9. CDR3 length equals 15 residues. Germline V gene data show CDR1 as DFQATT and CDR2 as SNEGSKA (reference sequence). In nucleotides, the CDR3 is TGCAGTGCCCCCAGACAGGGGAATATGAACACTGAAGCTTTCTTT. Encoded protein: CSAPRQGNMNTEAFF.

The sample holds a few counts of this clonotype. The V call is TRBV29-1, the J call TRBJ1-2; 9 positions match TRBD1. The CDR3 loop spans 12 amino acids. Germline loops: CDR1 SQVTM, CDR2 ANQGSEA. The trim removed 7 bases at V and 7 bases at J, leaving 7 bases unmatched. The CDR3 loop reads CSGTGGHGGYTF. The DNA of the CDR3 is TGCAGCGGCACAGGGGGCCATGGTGGCTACACCTTC.

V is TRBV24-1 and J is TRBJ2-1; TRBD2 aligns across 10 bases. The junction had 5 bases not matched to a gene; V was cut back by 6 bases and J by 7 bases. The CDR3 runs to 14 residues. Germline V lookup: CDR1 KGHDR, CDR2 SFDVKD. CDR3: CATSQAGGKNEQFF. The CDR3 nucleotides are TGTGCCACCAGTCAAGCGGGAGGGAAAAATGAGCAGTTCTTC.

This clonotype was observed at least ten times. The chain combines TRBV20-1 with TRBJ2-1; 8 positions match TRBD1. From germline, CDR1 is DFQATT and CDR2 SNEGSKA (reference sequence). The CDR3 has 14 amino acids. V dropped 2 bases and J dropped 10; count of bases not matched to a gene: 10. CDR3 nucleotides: TGCAGTGCTAGACCGGGACAGGTTCTATTCGAGCAGTTCTTC. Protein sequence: CSARPGQVLFEQFF.

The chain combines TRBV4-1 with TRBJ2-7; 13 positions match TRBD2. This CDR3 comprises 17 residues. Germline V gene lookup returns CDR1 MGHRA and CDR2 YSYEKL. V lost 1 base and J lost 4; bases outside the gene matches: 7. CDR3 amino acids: CASSQGVGTSGIYEQYF. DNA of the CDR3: TGCGCCAGCAGCCAAGGAGTGGGGACTAGCGGGATTTACGAGCAGTACTTC.

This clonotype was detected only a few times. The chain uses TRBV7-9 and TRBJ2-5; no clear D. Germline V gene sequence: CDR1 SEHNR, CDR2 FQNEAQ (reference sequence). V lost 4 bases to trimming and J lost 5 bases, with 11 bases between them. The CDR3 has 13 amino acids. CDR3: CASSSIRVETQYF. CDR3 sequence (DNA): TGTGCCAGCAGCTCCATTCGTGTGGAGACCCAGTACTTC.

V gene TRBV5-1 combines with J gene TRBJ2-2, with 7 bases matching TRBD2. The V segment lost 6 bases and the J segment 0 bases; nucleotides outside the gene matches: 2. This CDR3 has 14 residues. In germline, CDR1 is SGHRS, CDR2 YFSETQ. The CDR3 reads CASTSGTNTGELFF. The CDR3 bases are TGCGCCAGCACTAGCGGAACGAACACCGGGGAGCTGTTTTTT.

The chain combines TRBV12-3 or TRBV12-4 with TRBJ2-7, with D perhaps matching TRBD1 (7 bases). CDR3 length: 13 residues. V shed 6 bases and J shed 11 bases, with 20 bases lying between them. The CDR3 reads CASSYTGEGGKYF. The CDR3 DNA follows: TGTGCCAGCAGCTACACAGGGGAAGGGGGGAAGTACTTC.

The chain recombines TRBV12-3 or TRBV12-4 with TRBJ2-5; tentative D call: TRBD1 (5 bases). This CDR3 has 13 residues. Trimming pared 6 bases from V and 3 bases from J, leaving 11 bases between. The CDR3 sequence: CASSHQGKETQYF. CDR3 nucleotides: TGTGCCAGCAGCCATCAGGGAAAAGAGACCCAGTACTTC.

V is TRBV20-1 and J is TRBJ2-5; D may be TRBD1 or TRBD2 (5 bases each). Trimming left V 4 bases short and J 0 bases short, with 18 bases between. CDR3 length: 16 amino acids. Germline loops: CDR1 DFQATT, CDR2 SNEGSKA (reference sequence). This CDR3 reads CSATQWGTGYQETQYF. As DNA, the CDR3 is TGCAGTGCTACCCAATGGGGGACCGGGTACCAAGAGACCCAGTACTTC.

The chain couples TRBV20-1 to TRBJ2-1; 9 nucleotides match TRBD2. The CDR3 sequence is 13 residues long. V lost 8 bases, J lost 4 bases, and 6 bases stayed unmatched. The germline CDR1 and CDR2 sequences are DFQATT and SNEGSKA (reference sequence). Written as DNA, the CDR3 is TGCAGTCTTAGCGGGGGCCTTTACAATGAGCAGTTCTTC. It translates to CSLSGGLYNEQFF.

CDR3 amino acids: CASTELAGVRNEQFF. CDR3 in DNA: TGTGCCAGCACCGAGCTAGCGGGAGTCCGGAATGAGCAGTTCTTC. V gene TRBV27 combines with J gene TRBJ2-1, with 10 bases lining up with TRBD2. This CDR3 is 15 amino acids long. Germline CDR1 MNHEY, CDR2 SMNVEV (reference sequence). V was pared by 7 bases and J by 7 bases, with 10 bases of the junction left unmatched.

The CDR3 spells CASSLGSGLGSTYEQYF. DNA for the CDR3: TGTGCCAGCAGCTTGGGGTCGGGACTAGGGTCCACCTACGAGCAGTACTTC. The V and J genes are TRBV7-6 and TRBJ2-7, with 8 bases identical to TRBD2. This CDR3 is 17 amino acids long. With V trimmed by 3 bases and J by 2 bases, 12 bases remained unmatched. Germline CDR1 and CDR2: SGHVS and FNYEAQ.

For the CDR3, the DNA is TGTGCCAGCAGCCATCACAGGCAGGGAAACGGAAACACCATATATTTT. Protein product: CASSHHRQGNGNTIYF. V usage is TRBV4-2 and J usage is TRBJ1-3; D is possibly TRBD1 (5 bases). Germline V CDR1 and CDR2: LGHNA, YNFKEQ. The V and J ends lost 3 bases and 4 bases respectively, with 16 bases between them. The CDR3 covers 16 residues.

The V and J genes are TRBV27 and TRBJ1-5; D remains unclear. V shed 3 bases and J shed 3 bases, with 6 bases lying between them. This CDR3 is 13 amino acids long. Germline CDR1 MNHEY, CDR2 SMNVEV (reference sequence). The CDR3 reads CASSFRNNQPQHF. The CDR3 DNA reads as TGTGCCAGCAGTTTTAGAAACAATCAGCCCCAGCATTTT.

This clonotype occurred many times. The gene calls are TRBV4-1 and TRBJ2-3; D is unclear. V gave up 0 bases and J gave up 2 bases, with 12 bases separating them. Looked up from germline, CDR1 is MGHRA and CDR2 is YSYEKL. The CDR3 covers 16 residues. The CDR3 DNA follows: TGCGCCAGCAGCCAAGACCCCCTGAGGTTCACAGATACGCAGTATTTT. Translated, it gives CASSQDPLRFTDTQYF.

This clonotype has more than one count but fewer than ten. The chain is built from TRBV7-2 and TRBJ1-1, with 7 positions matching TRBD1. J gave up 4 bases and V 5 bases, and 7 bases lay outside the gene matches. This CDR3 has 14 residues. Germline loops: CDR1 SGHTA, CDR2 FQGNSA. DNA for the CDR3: TGTGCCAGCAGCCAGACAGGGTTCGGCACTGAAGCTTTCTTT. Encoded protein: CASSQTGFGTEAFF.

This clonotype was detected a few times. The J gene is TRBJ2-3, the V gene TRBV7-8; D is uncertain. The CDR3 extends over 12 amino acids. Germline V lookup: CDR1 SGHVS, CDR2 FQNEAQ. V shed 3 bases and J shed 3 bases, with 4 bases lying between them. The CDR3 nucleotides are TGTGCCAGCAGCTTTTGGACAGATACGCAGTATTTT. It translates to CASSFWTDTQYF.

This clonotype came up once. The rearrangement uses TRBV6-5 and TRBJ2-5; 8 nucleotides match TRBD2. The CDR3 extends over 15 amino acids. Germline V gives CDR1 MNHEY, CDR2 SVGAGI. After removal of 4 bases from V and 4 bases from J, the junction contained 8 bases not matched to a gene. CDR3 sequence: CASSSGRGYGETQYF. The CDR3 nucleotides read TGTGCCAGCAGTTCCGGGAGGGGGTATGGAGAGACCCAGTACTTC.

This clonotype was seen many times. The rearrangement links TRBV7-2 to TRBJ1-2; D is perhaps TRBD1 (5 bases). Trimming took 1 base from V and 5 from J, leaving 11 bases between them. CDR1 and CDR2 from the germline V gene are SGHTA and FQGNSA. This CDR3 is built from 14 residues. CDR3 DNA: TGTGCCAGCAGCTTAGGGAGGGGTGGATATGGCTACACCTTC. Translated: CASSLGRGGYGYTF.